These T cell receptor beta chains were read from a single sample in a study of T cell clones after liver transplantation. Clones were sequenced by immunoSEQ multiplex PCR, and TCRdb holds only the in-frame ones, with some missing. The sample includes 65,000 to 80,000 clones, approximately 80% of them seen just once. This specimen was CD4+ T cells from blood, taken before liver transplant. These receptors originate from a human donor who received a liver transplant. CDR3s leave out the opening cysteine and the closing phenylalanine or tryptophan. The order of the fields is V gene, J gene, CDR3 protein.

v_gene: TRBV29-1
j_gene: TRBJ1-2
CDR3aa: SVGGQDIYGYT

v_gene: TRBV2
j_gene: TRBJ1-5
CDR3aa: ASKADSNQPQH

v_gene: TRBV5-8
j_gene: TRBJ2-3
CDR3aa: ASSPHLGAGVTDTQY

v_gene: TRBV11-3
j_gene: TRBJ1-1
CDR3aa: ASSLTGQGSTEAF

v_gene: TRBV10-3
j_gene: TRBJ2-7
CDR3aa: AISEGELAYEQY

v_gene: TRBV5-1
j_gene: TRBJ1-1
CDR3aa: ASSLGQMNTEAF

v_gene: TRBV27
j_gene: TRBJ1-1
CDR3aa: ASSLLGGTEAF

v_gene: TRBV28
j_gene: TRBJ1-2
CDR3aa: ASERQGARSSGYT

v_gene: TRBV28
j_gene: TRBJ2-1
CDR3aa: ASTDPGRLADNEQF

v_gene: TRBV7-2
j_gene: TRBJ2-1
CDR3aa: ASSPPGTGYDEQF

v_gene: TRBV5-6
j_gene: TRBJ1-3
CDR3aa: ASSAPGQLYSGNTIY

v_gene: TRBV5-1
j_gene: TRBJ2-7
CDR3aa: ASSLGFSRISYEQY

v_gene: TRBV19
j_gene: TRBJ2-3
CDR3aa: ASNGGLIDTQY

v_gene: TRBV28
j_gene: TRBJ1-3
CDR3aa: ASSLWGYGNTIY

v_gene: TRBV19
j_gene: TRBJ1-2
CDR3aa: ASSIARAGGYT

v_gene: TRBV4-1
j_gene: TRBJ1-1
CDR3aa: ASSQGLIAGEAF

v_gene: TRBV2
j_gene: TRBJ1-4
CDR3aa: ASSYGQGTEKLF

v_gene: TRBV7-2
j_gene: TRBJ2-1
CDR3aa: ASSLGAGVRSIQF

v_gene: TRBV6-5
j_gene: TRBJ1-3
CDR3aa: ASSFDRSGNTIY

v_gene: TRBV29-1
j_gene: TRBJ2-1
CDR3aa: SVEEEATSGGNEQF

v_gene: TRBV11-3
j_gene: TRBJ1-1
CDR3aa: ASSHRAGTEAF

v_gene: TRBV11-2
j_gene: TRBJ2-7
CDR3aa: ASSRTPSGRAPYEQY

v_gene: TRBV5-1
j_gene: TRBJ1-1
CDR3aa: ASAQGASNTEAF

v_gene: TRBV7-2
j_gene: TRBJ1-4
CDR3aa: ASSLLKTTNEKLF

v_gene: TRBV18
j_gene: TRBJ2-4
CDR3aa: ASSPPLGIAGNIQY

v_gene: TRBV11-2
j_gene: TRBJ2-6
CDR3aa: ASSLQVSGANVLT

v_gene: TRBV27
j_gene: TRBJ2-3
CDR3aa: ASSFQPPDTQY

v_gene: TRBV6-1
j_gene: TRBJ2-5
CDR3aa: ASMAGWSETQY

v_gene: TRBV18
j_gene: TRBJ1-1
CDR3aa: ASSPVAGGSFTEAF

v_gene: TRBV7-2
j_gene: TRBJ1-2
CDR3aa: ASSLGGVVYGYT

v_gene: TRBV5-6
j_gene: TRBJ2-3
CDR3aa: ASSSSLLAGDDTQY

v_gene: TRBV28
j_gene: TRBJ2-1
CDR3aa: ASSLHSGVPSVNEQF

v_gene: TRBV4-1
j_gene: TRBJ2-2
CDR3aa: ASSQHSLGPRNTGELF

v_gene: TRBV5-8
j_gene: TRBJ2-3
CDR3aa: ASSLAAPPVGDTQY

v_gene: TRBV28
j_gene: TRBJ2-2
CDR3aa: ASSSGGVDTGELF

v_gene: TRBV10-2
j_gene: TRBJ2-2
CDR3aa: ASSGLAGGPGELF

v_gene: TRBV27
j_gene: TRBJ2-4
CDR3aa: ASRDRGLAKNIQY

v_gene: TRBV6-6
j_gene: TRBJ2-3
CDR3aa: ASSLSTDTQY

v_gene: TRBV19
j_gene: TRBJ2-1
CDR3aa: ASLGLESKEQF

v_gene: TRBV11-2
j_gene: TRBJ2-3
CDR3aa: ASRNPYRGRDTQY

v_gene: TRBV4-2
j_gene: TRBJ1-3
CDR3aa: ASSQGDRSSGNTIY

v_gene: TRBV7-2
j_gene: TRBJ2-7
CDR3aa: ASSSGLGYYEQY

v_gene: TRBV5-1
j_gene: TRBJ2-7
CDR3aa: ASSLRSGRTYEQY

v_gene: TRBV7-8
j_gene: TRBJ2-7
CDR3aa: ASSLAGGGPTNEQY

v_gene: TRBV7-2
j_gene: TRBJ1-4
CDR3aa: ASSVRARNEKLF

v_gene: TRBV5-1
j_gene: TRBJ2-1
CDR3aa: ASSLGLAGSSASFF

v_gene: TRBV20-1
j_gene: TRBJ2-5
CDR3aa: ARDYQETQY

v_gene: TRBV7-3
j_gene: TRBJ2-1
CDR3aa: ASSFGGTWRHEQF

v_gene: TRBV2
j_gene: TRBJ2-2
CDR3aa: ASSESNTGELF

v_gene: TRBV12-5
j_gene: TRBJ1-1
CDR3aa: ASGLENTEAF

v_gene: TRBV14
j_gene: TRBJ2-3
CDR3aa: ASSRQGGTDTQY

v_gene: TRBV5-1
j_gene: TRBJ1-4
CDR3aa: ASSFGQLGVGEKLF

v_gene: TRBV28
j_gene: TRBJ1-2
CDR3aa: ASTPPGAVGGYT

v_gene: TRBV5-1
j_gene: TRBJ1-2
CDR3aa: ASSPRTGNYGYT

v_gene: TRBV18
j_gene: TRBJ2-3
CDR3aa: ASSPSLAGEGTDTQY

v_gene: TRBV19
j_gene: TRBJ2-2
CDR3aa: ASRPGQTNTGELF

v_gene: TRBV19
j_gene: TRBJ1-1
CDR3aa: ASSIKQVSTEAF

v_gene: TRBV15
j_gene: TRBJ1-4
CDR3aa: ATSSGDAATNEKLF

v_gene: TRBV5-1
j_gene: TRBJ2-2
CDR3aa: ASSLEGTSGSGTGELF